The clone carrying this T cell receptor beta chain was recorded once. The data are from a study of preoperative IRX-2 immunotherapy in early breast cancer. The treatment here: preoperative locoregional IRX-2 cytokine immunotherapy. Samples came from a phase Ib trial of preoperative locoregional IRX-2 cytokine immunotherapy. TCRdb keeps only in-frame clones here, not all; method: immunoSEQ multiplex PCR. The sample consists of 20,000 to 30,000 clones, about 83% of them appearing once. This clonotype originated in a human donor with breast cancer. Sample: lymph node tissue, taken before IRX-2 immunotherapy.

This CDR3 is CASSSGTGITDTQYF. The DNA for the CDR3 is TGTGCCAGCAGCTCCGGAACAGGGATAACAGATACGCAGTATTTT. The chain joins TRBV22-1 to TRBJ2-3; the table gives TRBD1 as D, unverified against the DNA. TRBV22-1 is assigned pseudogene status. The CDR3 runs to 15 residues.